This TCR beta chain is from a study of Ad26.COV2.S vaccination and SARS-CoV-2 variants. The wider study: Donor had been placed in the Ad26.COV2.S arm of the COV1001 trial. Intramuscular Ad26.COV2.S at 5x10^10 or 1x10^11 viral particles.

CDR1 MNHNY and CDR2 SVGAGI come from the germline V gene (reference sequence). The CDR3 is 13 amino acids. V was trimmed by 1 base and J by 2 bases, leaving 5 bases between them. Stated treatment: some 19 received Ad26.COV2.S at low or high dose, single or two shots; 5 received placebo; per-sample allocation not given. Sampling was done on day 63 after the first vaccine or placebo injection. Measured with immunoSEQ multiplex PCR; TCRdb has only the in-frame clones, and not every one. The sample lists about 680,000 clones; roughly 90% were seen once. V usage is TRBV6-6 and J usage is TRBJ2-5; D call uncertain. The sample was peripheral blood, taken in a trial of Ad26.COV2.S vaccine versus placebo. This receptor was obtained from a person between 18 and 59 years old who received the Ad26.COV2.S COVID-19 vaccine or a placebo. The CDR3 nucleotides are TGTGCCAGCAGTTACTTATTTCAAGAGACCCAGTACTTC. This encodes CASSYLFQETQYF.